The TCR beta chain described here comes from a study of T cells in Graves' hyperthyroidism and ophthalmopathy. General study results and limits: Most thyroid clonotypes expanded above 0.001 appeared in blood too. The authors' 13 V-J model separated ophthalmopathy from stable hyperthyroidism. For ophthalmopathy, model prediction preceded onset by a median about six months.

TCR beta CDR3 regions were amplified from RNA transcripts. When the TCR CDR3 underwent first-round RT-PCR, the HTBI primer set was used. TCRdb re-analysed the multiplex PCR reads in MiXCR, keeping a single row per CDR3 protein. The table includes roughly 400,000 distinct CDR3 sequences, approximately 14% detected once. Patients were excluded because of uncontrolled infection, other autoimmune disease, pregnancy or lactation. Remarks on this clonotype: What it binds is not known. A much larger clone sits a single nucleotide away, making a read error possible.

The source of this sequence is a woman under 30 with Graves' hyperthyroidism that later progressed to Graves' ophthalmopathy. The specimen sequenced was blood.

CDR3 DNA sequence: TGTGCCAGCAGCGCTACCATAGGCCCCGACAATGAGCAGTTCTTC. Amino acid sequence: CASSATIGPDNEQFF. This sequence joins TRBV2 and TRBJ2-1; D is undetermined. The CDR3 is made up of 15 amino acids. Trimming pared 6 bases from V and 5 bases from J, leaving 17 bases between. CDR1 and CDR2 (germline): SNHLY, FYNNEI.